This TCR beta chain was identified during a study of cytomegalovirus exposure and HLA in healthy donors. Notes on the study in general: The study assumed roughly uniform donor sequencing depth for presence/absence analyses. TCR beta sequences reportedly predicted most subjects' HLA-A and HLA-B alleles accurately. Later on, a genetic analysis was performed. It linked a missense variant in DCLRE1C with V- and J-gene trimming of TCR beta. For most TCR beta V segments, an earlier analysis put the productive rate at about 90% or about 30% of the time.

Concerning this clone itself: The antigen remains unidentified.

In germline, CDR1 is MNHEY, CDR2 SVGAGI. Between the trimmed V and J ends, which lost 6 bases and 3 bases, there was a span of 8 bases. CDR3 length: 13 amino acids. PCR used 60 Vbeta primers and 13 Jbeta primers. Measured with immunoSEQ multiplex PCR; TCRdb has only the in-frame clones, and not every one. The sample holds about 160,000 clones, approximately 73% seen once. The TCR sequence derives from a woman aged 18-29 years in good health and CMV-seronegative. J is TRBJ1-4 and V is TRBV6-5; no clear D. Source material: PBMCs. The CDR3 reads CASRTWANEKLFF. The CDR3, as DNA: TGTGCCAGCAGGACATGGGCTAATGAAAAACTGTTTTTT.